The 30 T cell receptor beta chains reported below all come from one sample, sequenced in a study of CD8 T cells in ankylosing spondylitis. The study's findings and limits: For ankylosing spondylitis blood, a TCR beta motif of several highly homologous variants appeared characteristic.

Each CDR3 protein is one row after TCRdb ran MiXCR on the 5' RACE reads. The sample lists about 220,000 distinct CDR3 sequences; roughly 6.6% were seen once. These receptors are not linked to any known antigen. The sample comprised blood, either unsorted or a sorted T cell fraction (not recorded which). These TCRs come from a male donor with ankylosing spondylitis.

The rearrangement uses TRBV2 and TRBJ2-5; 11 nucleotides line up with TRBD2. V lost 6 bases and J lost 1; bases outside the gene matches: 7. CDR1 is SNHLY, CDR2 FYNNEI, per germline. The CDR3 is 16 residues long. CDR3 protein: CASRPPGTSGQETQYF. As DNA, the CDR3 is TGTGCCAGCAGGCCTCCCGGGACTAGCGGCCAAGAGACCCAGTACTTC.

This clonotype has a count of ten or more. This chain links TRBV7-8 with TRBJ2-7, with 12 bases identical to TRBD2. The V gene end was trimmed by 0 bases and the J gene end by 0 bases; junction bases not matched to a gene: 6. The CDR3 is 18 amino acids. Germline lookup yields CDR1 SGHVS and CDR2 FQNEAQ. CDR3 sequence: CASSLALAGGHYSYEQYF. The CDR3 DNA sequence: TGTGCCAGCAGCTTAGCACTAGCGGGAGGACATTACTCCTACGAGCAGTACTTC. The full variable domain, its missing parts supplied by reference TRBV7-8 and TRBJ2-7, is GAGVSQSPRYKVAKRGQDVALRCDPISGHVSLFWYQQALGQGPEFLTYFQNEAQLDKSGLPSDRFFAERPEGSVSTLKIQRTQQEDSAVYLCASSLALAGGHYSYEQYFGPGTRLTVT.

In this sample, this clonotype turned up many times. The rearrangement uses TRBV6-1 and TRBJ2-7; D possibly corresponds to TRBD2 (5 bases). In germline, CDR1 is MNHNS, CDR2 SASEGT. The CDR3 consists of 15 residues. The V end lost 7 bases, the J end lost 0 bases, and 16 bases lay between the germline ends. CDR3 bases: TGTGCCAGCACCGAAGCCGTCGGGGACTCCTACGAGCAGTACTTC. Amino acids: CASTEAVGDSYEQYF.

This clonotype came up many times. The chain is built from TRBV20-1 and TRBJ2-4, with D perhaps matching TRBD2 (6 bases). CDR1 is DFQATT and CDR2 is SNEGSKA in the germline V gene (reference sequence). Between the trimmed V and J ends, which lost 6 bases and 3 bases, there was a span of 15 bases. The CDR3 runs 14 residues. The CDR3 loop reads CSARTGGGKNIQYF. For the CDR3, the DNA is TGCAGTGCAAGAACCGGGGGAGGCAAAAACATTCAGTACTTC.

This clonotype was counted many times. This chain joins TRBV12-3 or TRBV12-4 and TRBJ1-1; D is unresolved. The CDR3 has 13 amino acids. The germline V and J ends were trimmed by 5 bases and 0 bases, with 7 bases remaining between them. In DNA form, the CDR3 reads TGTGCCAGCAGTCCACCTCTGAACACTGAAGCTTTCTTT. Translating gives CASSPPLNTEAFF.

At least ten counts were recorded for this clonotype. The J gene is TRBJ1-1, the V gene TRBV6-6; D gene uncertain. The CDR3 has 12 residues. With 0 bases removed from V and 5 bases from J, the gap between germline ends came to 4 bases. CDR1 and CDR2 from the germline V gene are MNHNY and SVGAGI (reference sequence). The CDR3 coding sequence is TGTGCCAGCAGTTACTCGAGAACTGAAGCTTTCTTT. Residues: CASSYSRTEAFF.

The rearrangement links TRBV7-6 to TRBJ2-7; the match to TRBD1 covers 10 bases. V was pared by 1 base and J by 4 bases, with 7 bases of the junction left unmatched. CDR1 is SGHVS and CDR2 is FNYEAQ in the germline V gene. The CDR3 loop spans 16 amino acids. The CDR3 region is CASSLGTGTGVYEQYF. CDR3 sequence (DNA): TGTGCCAGCAGCTTAGGTACTGGGACAGGGGTGTACGAGCAGTACTTC. The variable domain in full, with the rest retrieved from reference TRBV7-6 and TRBJ2-7, is GAGVSQSPRYKVTKRGQDVALRCDPISGHVSLYWYRQALGQGPEFLTYFNYEAQQDKSGLPNDRFSAERPEGSISTLTIQRTEQRDSAMYRCASSLGTGTGVYEQYFGPGTRLTVT.

This clonotype was seen many times. J is TRBJ2-5 and V is TRBV5-1, with D perhaps matching TRBD2 (6 bases). Per the germline V gene, CDR1 is SGHRS and CDR2 is YFSETQ. This CDR3 region has 18 residues. V was pared by 4 bases and J by 0 bases, with 22 bases between. The CDR3 nucleotides read TGCGCCAGCAGCCTCCGACTCTCGACCCGGGGGTACCAAGAGACCCAGTACTTC. This sequence encodes CASSLRLSTRGYQETQYF. The full variable domain, its missing parts supplied by reference TRBV5-1 and TRBJ2-5, is KAGVTQTPRYLIKTRGQQVTLSCSPISGHRSVSWYQQTPGQGLQFLFEYFSETQRNKGNFPGRFSGRQFSNSRSEMNVSTLELGDSALYLCASSLRLSTRGYQETQYFGPGTRLLVL.

This clonotype was counted at least ten times. V usage is TRBV29-1 and J usage is TRBJ1-1; D is ambiguous. CDR1 SQVTM and CDR2 ANQGSEA come from the germline V gene. V was cut by 5 bases and J by 2 bases, with 6 bases left in between. The CDR3 contains 11 residues. The CDR3 sequence is CSVTRNTEAFF. The CDR3 coding sequence is TGCAGCGTTACCAGAAACACTGAAGCTTTCTTT.

The chain uses TRBV12-3 or TRBV12-4 and TRBJ1-2, with TRBD1 as a possible D gene (5 bases). This CDR3 region has 14 residues. The ends were cut back, 6 bases at V and 2 bases at J, with 13 bases in the middle. Written as DNA, the CDR3 is TGTGCCAGCAGCCAATTTCACAGGAACTATGGCTACACCTTC. It specifies CASSQFHRNYGYTF.

This clonotype has ten or more counts. The rearrangement uses TRBV29-1 and TRBJ2-1; 10 bases match TRBD2. This CDR3 comprises 14 residues. J was trimmed by 4 bases and V by 7 bases; bases with no gene match: 7. CDR1 is SQVTM, CDR2 ANQGSEA, per germline. In DNA, the CDR3 is TGCAGCGACCAGCCTAGCGGGAGTTACAATGAGCAGTTCTTC. Translated: CSDQPSGSYNEQFF.

The chain combines TRBV10-3 with TRBJ2-1; D might be TRBD2 (7 bases). V lost 5 bases to trimming and J lost 2 bases, with 16 bases between them. Per germline, CDR1 ENHRY and CDR2 SYGVKD. The CDR3 covers 16 residues. The CDR3 here is CAISTQGRDPYNEQFF. The CDR3 DNA is TGTGCCATCAGTACCCAGGGGAGGGACCCCTACAATGAGCAGTTCTTC.

The CDR3 DNA sequence: TGTGCCAGCAGACACAGGGACGATAGCAATCAGCCCCAGCATTTT. The encoded protein is CASRHRDDSNQPQHF. The J gene is TRBJ1-5, the V gene TRBV6-1; tentative D call: TRBD1 (6 bases). Germline V gene sequence: CDR1 MNHNS, CDR2 SASEGT. V was pared by 6 bases and J by 0 bases, with 12 bases between. The CDR3 is 15 residues long.

This clonotype has ten or more counts. This CDR3 reads CASSLGPLPAGTEAFF. In DNA, the CDR3 is TGTGCCAGCAGCTTAGGGCCTCTGCCGGCTGGCACTGAAGCTTTCTTT. The V and J genes are TRBV7-2 and TRBJ1-1; D remains ambiguous. The CDR3 runs 16 residues. Per germline, CDR1 SGHTA and CDR2 FQGNSA. Trimming left V 1 base short and J 4 bases short, with 16 bases between.

The rearrangement links TRBV6-5 to TRBJ2-5; no clear D gene. V dropped 5 bases and J dropped 6 bases, with 10 bases sitting between them. The CDR3 has 12 amino acids. Per germline, CDR1 MNHEY and CDR2 SVGAGI. CDR3 loop: CASSTSRKTQYF. The CDR3, as DNA: TGTGCCAGCAGTACGAGCCGTAAGACCCAGTACTTC.

This clonotype was observed a handful of times. The chain carries TRBV2 and TRBJ2-4; D perhaps matches TRBD2 (6 bases). CDR1 and CDR2 from the germline V gene are SNHLY and FYNNEI. V was cut by 0 bases and J by 5 bases, with 14 bases left in between. The CDR3 is made up of 16 amino acids. CDR3 nucleotides: TGTGCCAGCAGTGAAGCGCGAGTTAGCGGCCAAAACATTCAGTACTTC. Its protein product is CASSEARVSGQNIQYF.

This clonotype was found many times. CDR3 amino acids: CSASPPASLAYEQYF. The CDR3 DNA reads as TGCAGTGCTAGTCCCCCTGCGAGCTTAGCCTACGAGCAGTACTTC. V is TRBV20-1 and J is TRBJ2-7; no clear D gene. From germline, CDR1 is DFQATT and CDR2 SNEGSKA (reference sequence). The CDR3 runs 15 residues. V gave up 3 bases and J gave up 2 bases, with 17 bases separating them.

This clonotype was recorded a few times. The chain combines TRBV28 with TRBJ2-7; 10 bases agree with TRBD1. The trim removed 8 bases at V and 3 bases at J, leaving 4 bases unmatched. Germline V CDR1 and CDR2: MDHEN, SYDVKM. The CDR3 loop spans 13 amino acids. The chain's CDR3 is CASQWDRGYEQYF. CDR3 nucleotide sequence: TGTGCCAGCCAATGGGACAGGGGCTACGAGCAGTACTTC.

This clonotype was counted a single time. The rearrangement uses TRBV7-9 and TRBJ2-1, with unresolved D. Germline V gene sequence: CDR1 SEHNR, CDR2 FQNEAQ (reference sequence). The germline V and J ends were trimmed by 5 bases and 3 bases, with 14 bases remaining between them. CDR3 size: 15 residues. DNA for the CDR3: TGTGCCAGCAGCCTCGGGCAGCGCTGCTACAATGAGCAGTTCTTC. Its protein product is CASSLGQRCYNEQFF.

This clonotype was recorded at least ten times. The rearrangement joins TRBV11-2 to TRBJ2-1; 9 positions agree with TRBD2. The J segment lost 9 bases and the V segment lost 1 base, leaving 7 bases of the junction unmatched. The CDR3 spans 15 residues. The germline V gene encodes CDR1 SGHAT and CDR2 FQNNGV. The CDR3 DNA reads as TGTGCCAGCAGCTTAGTTAGCGGGAGAAGGACTGAGCAGTTCTTC. It specifies CASSLVSGRRTEQFF.

This clonotype has a count of ten or more. The rearrangement uses TRBV5-6 and TRBJ2-3; TRBD2 agrees at 8 bases. Germline lookup yields CDR1 SGHDT and CDR2 YYEEEE. V shed 5 bases and J 13 bases; nucleotides not matched to a gene: 6. This CDR3 has 11 residues. CDR3: CASSTGTREYF. CDR3 in DNA: TGTGCCAGCAGTACCGGGACTAGGGAGTATTTT.

This clonotype was recorded at least ten times. The chain recombines TRBV9 with TRBJ1-6; no firm D call. Trimming shortened V by 3 bases and J by 7 bases, and 11 bases separated the two germline ends. The germline gives CDR1 SGDLS, CDR2 YYNGEE. CDR3 length equals 14 residues. CDR3 DNA sequence: TGTGCCAGCAGCGCCCCGATGGCGAATTCACCCCTCCACTTT. The encoded protein is CASSAPMANSPLHF.

This clonotype was observed a handful of times. The gene calls are TRBV7-9 and TRBJ2-2; D gene unclear. The CDR3 has 15 amino acids. The V gene's germline CDR1 is SEHNR and CDR2 FQNEAQ (reference sequence). Trimming took 5 bases from V and 0 from J, leaving 10 bases between them. The CDR3 DNA sequence: TGTGCCAGCAGCCGCGGACGGACGAACACCGGGGAGCTGTTTTTT. It is translated as CASSRGRTNTGELFF. Full variable domain (outside the CDR3, taken from reference TRBV7-9 and TRBJ2-2): DTGVSQNPRHKITKRGQNVTFRCDPISEHNRLYWYRQTLGQGPEFLTYFQNEAQLEKSRLLSDRFSAERPKGSFSTLEIQRTEQGDSAMYLCASSRGRTNTGELFFGEGSRLTVL.

In its sample, this clonotype was seen many times. The genes are TRBV4-3 and TRBJ2-1, with D perhaps TRBD2 (7 bases). Per germline, CDR1 LGHNA and CDR2 YSLEER. The CDR3 extends over 16 amino acids. Trimming pared 3 bases from V and 8 bases from J, leaving 20 bases between. Here the CDR3 DNA reads TGCGCCAGCAGCCACCCAGCGGGACTGGGGGGGCATGAGCAGTTCTTC. Translation gives CASSHPAGLGGHEQFF.

This clonotype was detected only a few times. The gene calls are TRBV5-6 and TRBJ2-1; tentative D call: TRBD1 (5 bases). The CDR3 is 12 residues long. The V and J ends lost 2 bases and 9 bases respectively, with 9 bases between them. CDR1 and CDR2 (germline): SGHDT, YYEEEE. Here the CDR3 DNA reads TGTGCCAGCAGCTTAGGACAATTTGAGCAGTTCTTC. Protein: CASSLGQFEQFF. Full variable domain (missing parts from reference TRBV5-6 and TRBJ2-1): DAGVTQSPTHLIKTRGQQVTLRCSPKSGHDTVSWYQQALGQGPQFIFQYYEEEERQRGNFPDRFSGHQFPNYSSELNVNALLLGDSALYLCASSLGQFEQFFGPGTRLTVL.

There are many counts of this clonotype. The CDR3 nucleotides are TGTGCCAGCAGTTTAGGCGCCGGACAGGGGGCTCTCGGATTGAAGACCCAGTACTTC. Protein product: CASSLGAGQGALGLKTQYF. V and J are TRBV27 and TRBJ2-5; 11 nucleotides line up with TRBD1. Germline values: CDR1 MNHEY, CDR2 SMNVEV (reference sequence). The CDR3 sequence is 19 residues long. Trimming took 2 bases from V and 6 from J; bases not matched to a gene: 17.

This clonotype appeared many times. This sequence joins TRBV27 and TRBJ2-7, with D maybe TRBD1 (6 bases). CDR1 and CDR2 (germline): MNHEY, SMNVEV (reference sequence). V was trimmed by 5 bases and J by 2 bases, leaving 19 bases between them. This CDR3 is built from 16 residues. The CDR3 here is CASSIIGPQGPYEQYF. DNA for the CDR3: TGTGCCAGCAGTATTATTGGACCTCAGGGGCCCTACGAGCAGTACTTC.

This clonotype was observed a few times. This chain uses TRBV15 with TRBJ2-1, with TRBD1 as a possible D gene (8 bases). Germline CDR1 is LNHNV and CDR2 is YYDKDF (reference sequence). The CDR3 covers 16 residues. V lost 1 base and J lost 7, with 17 bases in between. CDR3 coding DNA: TGTGCCACCAGCAGAGTAAGAACAGGGGGGGAGAATGAGCAGTTCTTC. Translation: CATSRVRTGGENEQFF.

This clonotype came up many times. Relative to the germline gene, one junction end is altered; a read error may explain this. The V gene is TRBV12-3 or TRBV12-4, the J gene TRBJ2-3; D is possibly TRBD2 (5 bases). This CDR3 contains 17 residues. The CDR3 loop reads CVSSLGTRLAPVDTQYF. Here the CDR3 DNA reads TGTGTCAGCAGTTTGGGTACGAGGCTAGCCCCGGTGGATACGCAGTATTTT.

This chain connects TRBV4-1 to TRBJ2-1; 9 bases fit TRBD2. Per the germline V gene, CDR1 is MGHRA and CDR2 is YSYEKL. J gave up 10 bases and V 3 bases, and 7 bases lay outside the gene matches. The CDR3 is 14 residues long. CDR3 DNA: TGCGCCAGCAGCCAGACTAGCGGATACCTGGAGCAGTTCTTC. It specifies CASSQTSGYLEQFF.